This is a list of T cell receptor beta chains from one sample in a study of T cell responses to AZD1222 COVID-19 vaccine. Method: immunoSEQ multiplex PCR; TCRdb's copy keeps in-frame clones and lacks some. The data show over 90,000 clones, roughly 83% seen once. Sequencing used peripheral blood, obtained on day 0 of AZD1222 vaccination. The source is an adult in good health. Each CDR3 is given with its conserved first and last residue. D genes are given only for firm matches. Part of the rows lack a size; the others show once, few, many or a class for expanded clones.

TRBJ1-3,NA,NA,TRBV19,CASSIKELPSGNTIYF,TGTGCCAGTAGTATTAAGGAGCTTCCATCTGGAAACACCATATATTTT
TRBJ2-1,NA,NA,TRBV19,CASKVDNEQFF,TGTGCCAGTAAGGTTGACAATGAGCAGTTCTTC
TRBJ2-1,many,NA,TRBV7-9,CAGGQNYNEQFF,TGTGCCGGCGGACAGAACTACAATGAGCAGTTCTTC
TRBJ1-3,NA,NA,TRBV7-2,CASRPGGPGNTIYF,TGTGCCAGCAGACCGGGGGGGCCCGGAAACACCATATATTTT
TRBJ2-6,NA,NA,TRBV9,CASSVVPSSSGANVLTF,TGTGCCAGCAGCGTAGTGCCGTCCTCCTCTGGGGCCAACGTCCTGACTTTC
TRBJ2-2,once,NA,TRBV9,CASTSSPGRKELFF,TGTGCCAGCACCTCGAGTCCGGGCAGGAAGGAGCTGTTTTTT
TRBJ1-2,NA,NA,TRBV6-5,CASSYNSAGAWYGYTF,TGTGCCAGCAGTTACAACTCGGCGGGGGCGTGGTATGGCTACACCTTC
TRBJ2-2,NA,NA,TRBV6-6,CASSPVWGELFF,TGTGCCAGCAGCCCGGTGTGGGGGGAGCTGTTTTTT
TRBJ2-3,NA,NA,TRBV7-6,CASSLGEGQGIADTQYF,TGTGCCAGCAGCTTAGGAGAGGGCCAAGGTATCGCAGATACGCAGTATTTT
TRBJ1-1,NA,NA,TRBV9,CASSVGWEINTEAFF,TGTGCCAGCAGCGTAGGTTGGGAGATCAACACTGAAGCTTTCTTT
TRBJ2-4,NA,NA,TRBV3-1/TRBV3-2,CASSQDLGLAKNIQYF,TGTGCCAGCAGCCAAGATTTAGGACTAGCCAAAAACATTCAGTACTTC
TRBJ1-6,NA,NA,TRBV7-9,CASSSGGYYSPLHF,TGTGCCAGCAGCTCGGGAGGCTACTATTCACCCCTCCACTTT
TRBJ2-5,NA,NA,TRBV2,CATKGDLASGKTQYF,TGTGCCACCAAGGGAGACCTAGCGTCAGGAAAGACCCAGTACTTC
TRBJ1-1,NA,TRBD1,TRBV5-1,CASSLVPTGTGNTEAFF,TGCGCCAGCAGCTTGGTCCCGACCGGGACAGGGAACACTGAAGCTTTCTTT
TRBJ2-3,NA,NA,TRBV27,CASSSYGSVADTQYF,TGTGCCAGCAGTTCCTATGGATCCGTAGCTGATACGCAGTATTTT
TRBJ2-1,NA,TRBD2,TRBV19,CATRERGGPNEQFF,TGTGCCACTCGAGAGCGGGGGGGACCAAATGAGCAGTTCTTC
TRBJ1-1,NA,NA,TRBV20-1,CSAPNRVVAFF,TGCAGTGCTCCCAACAGGGTAGTAGCTTTCTTT
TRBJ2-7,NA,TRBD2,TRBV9,CASSQLAETYEQYF,TGTGCCAGCAGCCAACTAGCGGAAACCTACGAGCAGTACTTC
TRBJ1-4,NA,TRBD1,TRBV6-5,CASRSRQGLTEKLFF,TGTGCCAGCAGATCCCGACAGGGGTTGACTGAAAAACTGTTTTTT
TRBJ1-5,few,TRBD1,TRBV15,CATSRDRARGDQPQHF,TGTGCCACCAGCAGAGATAGGGCCAGGGGGGATCAGCCCCAGCATTTT
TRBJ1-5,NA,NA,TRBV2,CASVGQVNQPQHF,TGTGCCAGCGTGGGACAAGTCAATCAGCCCCAGCATTTT
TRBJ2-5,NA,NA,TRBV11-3,CASRSGTGIQETQYF,TGTGCCAGCAGATCCGGGACGGGTATTCAAGAGACCCAGTACTTC
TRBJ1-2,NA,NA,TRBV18,CASSPTGTKPYGYTF,TGTGCCAGCTCACCCACAGGGACGAAGCCTTATGGCTACACCTTC
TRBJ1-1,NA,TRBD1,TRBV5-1,CASSSGGQTLMNTEAFF,TGCGCCAGCAGCTCGGGGGGACAGACACTGATGAACACTGAAGCTTTCTTT
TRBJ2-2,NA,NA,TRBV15,CATSRAPSSRPDRGAVF,TGTGCCACCAGCAGGGCCCCCTCTAGCCGCCCAGACCGGGGAGCTGTTTTT
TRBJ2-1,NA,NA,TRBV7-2,CASSLGGLGQFF,TGTGCCAGCAGCTTAGGCGGTTTAGGGCAGTTCTTC
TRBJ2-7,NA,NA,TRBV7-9,CASSLVGLRGSYEQYF,TGTGCCAGCAGCTTAGTGGGCCTCAGGGGCTCCTACGAGCAGTACTTC
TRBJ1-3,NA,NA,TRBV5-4,CASSSGTPNSGNTIYF,TGTGCCAGCAGCTCCGGGACACCTAACTCTGGAAACACCATATATTTT
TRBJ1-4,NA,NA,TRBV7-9,CASSPGDHGGEKLFF,TGTGCCAGCAGCCCGGGGGACCATGGAGGCGAAAAACTGTTTTTT
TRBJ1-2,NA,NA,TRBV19,CASSLQWVREFNYGYTF,TGTGCCAGTAGCCTTCAGTGGGTGAGAGAGTTTAACTATGGCTACACCTTC